The clone carrying this T cell receptor beta chain has a single count. The V segment lost 3 bases and the J segment 8 bases; nucleotides outside the gene matches: 12. Germline CDR1 SGHRS, CDR2 YFSETQ. CDR3 length: 15 amino acids. The data were taken from a study of blood T cell repertoires in COVID-19. Measured with immunoSEQ multiplex PCR; TCRdb has only the in-frame clones, and not every one. This sample has about 160,000 clones, with 80% to 90% found just once. The V gene is TRBV5-1, the J gene TRBJ1-2; TRBD1 aligns across 8 bases. Material for sequencing was peripheral blood. The receptor was derived from a woman aged 55 to 70 who had recovered from COVID-19. In DNA form, the CDR3 reads TGCGCCAGCAGCTCCCTAGGACAGGGAATAGCGGGCTACACCTTC. Its translation: CASSSLGQGIAGYTF.